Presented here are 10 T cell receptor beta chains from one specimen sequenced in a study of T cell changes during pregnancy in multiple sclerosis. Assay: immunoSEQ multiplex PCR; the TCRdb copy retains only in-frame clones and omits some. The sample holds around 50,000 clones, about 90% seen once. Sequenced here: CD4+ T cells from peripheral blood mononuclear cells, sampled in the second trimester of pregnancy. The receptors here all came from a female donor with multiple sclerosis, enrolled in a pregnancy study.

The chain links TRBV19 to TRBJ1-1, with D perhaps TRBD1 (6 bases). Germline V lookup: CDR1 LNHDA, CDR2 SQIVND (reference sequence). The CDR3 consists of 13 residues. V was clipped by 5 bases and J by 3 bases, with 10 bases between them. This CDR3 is CASSSNRDTEAFF. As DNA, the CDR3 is TGTGCCAGTAGTTCGAACAGGGACACTGAAGCTTTCTTT.

The CDR3 is CASSPPGQIWYQETQYF. The CDR3 nucleotides read TGTGCCAGCAGCCCCCCGGGACAGATTTGGTACCAAGAGACCCAGTACTTC. V gene TRBV14 combines with J gene TRBJ2-5, with TRBD1 matching over 7 bases. Germline trimming cut 4 bases from V and 0 bases from J; bases unmatched to any gene: 11. Germline loops: CDR1 SGHDN, CDR2 FVKESK. The CDR3 is made up of 17 amino acids.

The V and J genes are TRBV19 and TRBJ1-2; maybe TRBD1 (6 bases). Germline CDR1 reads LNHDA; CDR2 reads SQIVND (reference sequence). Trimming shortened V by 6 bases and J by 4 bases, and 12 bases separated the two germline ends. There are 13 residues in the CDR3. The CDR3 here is CASSPGQPYGYTF. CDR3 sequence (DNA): TGTGCCAGTAGCCCCGGACAGCCCTATGGCTACACCTTC.

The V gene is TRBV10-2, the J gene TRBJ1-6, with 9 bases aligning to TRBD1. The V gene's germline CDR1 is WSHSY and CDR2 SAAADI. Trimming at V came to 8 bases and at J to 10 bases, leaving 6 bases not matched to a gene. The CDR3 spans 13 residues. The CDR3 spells CASGTGQGSPLHF. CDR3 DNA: TGCGCCAGCGGGACAGGGCAAGGATCACCCCTCCACTTT.

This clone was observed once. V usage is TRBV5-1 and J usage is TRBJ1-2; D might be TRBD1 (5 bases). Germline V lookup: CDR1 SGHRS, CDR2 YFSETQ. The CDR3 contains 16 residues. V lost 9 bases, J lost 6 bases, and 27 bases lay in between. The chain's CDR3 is CATSSTERPGRDGYTF. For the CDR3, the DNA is TGCGCCACCTCGTCAACCGAGCGTCCGGGCAGGGATGGCTACACCTTC.

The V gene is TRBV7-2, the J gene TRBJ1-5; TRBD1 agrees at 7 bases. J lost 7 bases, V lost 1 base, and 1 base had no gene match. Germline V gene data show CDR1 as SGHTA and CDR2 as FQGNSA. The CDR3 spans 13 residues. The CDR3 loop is CASSLGQGQPQHF. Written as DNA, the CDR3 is TGTGCCAGCAGCTTAGGACAGGGACAGCCCCAGCATTTT.

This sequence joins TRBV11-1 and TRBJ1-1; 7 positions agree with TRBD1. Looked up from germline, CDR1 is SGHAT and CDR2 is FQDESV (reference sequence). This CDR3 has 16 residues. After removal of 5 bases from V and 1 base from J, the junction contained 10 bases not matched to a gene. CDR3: CASSPLTGFTNTEAFF. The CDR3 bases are TGTGCCAGCAGCCCGCTGACAGGGTTCACGAACACTGAAGCTTTCTTT.

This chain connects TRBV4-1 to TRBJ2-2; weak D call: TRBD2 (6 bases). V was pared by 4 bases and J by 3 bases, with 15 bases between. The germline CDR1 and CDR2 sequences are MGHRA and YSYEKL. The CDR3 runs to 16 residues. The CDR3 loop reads CASSLELGGYTGELFF. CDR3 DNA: TGCGCCAGCAGCCTAGAACTCGGAGGGTACACCGGGGAGCTGTTTTTT.

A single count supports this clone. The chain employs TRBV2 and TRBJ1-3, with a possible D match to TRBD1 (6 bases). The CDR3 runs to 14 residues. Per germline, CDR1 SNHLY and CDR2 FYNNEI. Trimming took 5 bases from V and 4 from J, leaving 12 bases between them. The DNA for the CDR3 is TGTGCCAGCAGTACAGGGATGGAAGGAAACACCATATATTTT. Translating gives CASSTGMEGNTIYF.

Here the CDR3 reads CASSQLAGGPTQYF. The CDR3 DNA reads TGCGCCAGCAGTCAACTAGCGGGGGGGCCGACGCAGTATTTT. The chain couples TRBV4-1 to TRBJ2-3, with 13 bases identical to TRBD2. The CDR3 totals 14 residues. Trimming at V came to 6 bases and at J to 9 bases, leaving 6 bases not matched to a gene. The germline CDR1 and CDR2 sequences are MGHRA and YSYEKL.